The 4 T cell receptor beta chains given below trace back to one sample, sequenced in a study of T cells in tuberculosis (dated 2018 in TCRdb). Library construction relied on the immunoSEQ multiplex PCR assay. TCRdb's version of the immuneACCESS table is confined to in-frame rearrangements and falls short of the full clone set. An unresolved V gene accounts for under half of the shortfall where checked; the remainder is of unknown origin. The sample includes tens of thousands of clones, with approximately 90% observed a single time. The top ten hold 1.5% to 2% of the sample. PBMC were thawed, rested overnight, stained with a GMM-loaded CD1B tetramer, a Live/Dead dye and anti-CD3, and then sorted on a FACS Aria II. C32 glucose monomycolate purified from Rhodococcus equi was loaded onto CD1B tetramers. Sequencing was done on a sample of CD1b-GMM tetramer-negative cells sorted from PBMCs. The sample's cell subset or site, from its label and the paper: T cells not binding CD1B-GMM tetramer, sorted from same donor. The receptors were sampled from an adult woman with latent tuberculosis.

This chain connects TRBV11-3 to TRBJ1-1; D is perhaps TRBD1 (6 bases). Trimming shortened V by 5 bases and J by 4 bases, and 11 bases separated the two germline ends. Germline V lookup: CDR1 SGHNT, CDR2 YENEEA. The CDR3 runs to 13 residues. The CDR3 loop is CASSTGSGTEAFF. The CDR3, as DNA: TGTGCCAGCAGCACAGGGTCGGGCACTGAAGCTTTCTTT.

The rearrangement joins TRBV28 to TRBJ1-4; tentatively, D is TRBD1 (5 bases). Germline lookup yields CDR1 MDHEN and CDR2 SYDVKM. V was shortened by 3 bases and J by 4 bases, with 12 bases between the two germline ends. The CDR3 length is 15 residues. In DNA form, the CDR3 reads TGTGCCAGCAGTTTGGTGGTCAGGGATAATGAAAAACTGTTTTTT. Translated: CASSLVVRDNEKLFF.

V usage is TRBV4-2 and J usage is TRBJ1-4, with a possible D match to TRBD1 (5 bases). The length of the CDR3 is 20 residues. Deletions cut 1 base from V and 3 bases from J, with 24 bases between. Germline-derived CDR1 and CDR2 are LGHNA and YNFKEQ. CDR3 region: CASSQVRGGTPGGSNEKLFF. The CDR3 DNA reads as TGTGCCAGCAGCCAAGTCCGGGGGGGAACCCCGGGTGGGTCTAATGAAAAACTGTTTTTT.

The chain couples TRBV7-3 to TRBJ2-2; the match to TRBD2 covers 9 bases. The V segment lost 5 bases and the J segment 4 bases; nucleotides outside the gene matches: 5. The CDR3 sequence is 15 residues long. Germline V gene lookup returns CDR1 SGHTA and CDR2 FQGTGA. CDR3: CASSRGGGPTGELFF. The CDR3, as DNA: TGTGCCAGCAGCCGCGGGGGGGGGCCCACCGGGGAGCTGTTTTTT.